Below, 10 T cell receptor beta chains from the same sample are listed, as sequenced in a study of shared clonotypes between healthy human individuals. Assay used: immunoSEQ multiplex PCR; TCRdb lists only in-frame clones, some missing. The sample consists of more than 2 million clones, approximately 95% of them appearing once. Sequencing input: naive CD4+ T cells sorted from blood. Subset defined: CD45RA+ positively selected. Receptor source: a man aged 18 to 30 in good health.

The chain links TRBV6-5 to TRBJ1-3, with unresolved D. V was trimmed by 4 bases and J by 4 bases, leaving 8 bases between them. CDR3 length equals 13 residues. Germline V CDR1 and CDR2: MNHEY, SVGAGI. The CDR3 loop is CASSSGLGNTIYF. CDR3 DNA: TGTGCCAGCAGTTCTGGGTTGGGAAACACCATATATTTT.

J is TRBJ1-1 and V is TRBV2, with 7 nucleotides matching TRBD1. The CDR3 sequence is 13 residues long. CDR1 and CDR2 from the germline V gene are SNHLY and FYNNEI. Written as DNA, the CDR3 is TGTGCAGGGGGACAGTTCATGAACACTGAAGCTTTCTTT. Its translation: CAGGQFMNTEAFF.

The chain links TRBV2 to TRBJ1-6, with 8 bases that match TRBD1. This CDR3 is 13 amino acids long. CDR1 is SNHLY, CDR2 FYNNEI, per germline. J lost 11 bases, V lost 4 bases, and 4 bases had no gene match. The CDR3 region is CASSGQGNPPLHF. DNA for the CDR3: TGTGCCAGCAGTGGACAGGGGAACCCACCCCTCCACTTT.

This chain uses TRBV5-6 with TRBJ1-2; possibly TRBD1 for D (6 bases). In germline, CDR1 is SGHDT, CDR2 YYEEEE. Trimming shortened V by 3 bases and J by 3 bases, and 6 bases separated the two germline ends. This CDR3 contains 12 residues. The CDR3, as DNA: TGTGCCAGCAGCTCAGGGGACTATGGCTACACCTTC. This sequence encodes CASSSGDYGYTF.

The chain employs TRBV14 and TRBJ1-3; D gene unclear. The V gene's germline CDR1 is SGHDN and CDR2 FVKESK. V was cut by 4 bases and J by 1 base, with 5 bases left in between. The CDR3 loop spans 13 amino acids. The CDR3 DNA is TGTGCCAGCAGCCCTTTTTCTGGAAACACCATATATTTT. Protein product: CASSPFSGNTIYF.

The gene calls are TRBV11-2 and TRBJ2-7; TRBD1 is a possible D gene (7 bases). V lost 1 base and J 4 bases, leaving 14 bases between the germline ends. This CDR3 has 15 residues. CDR1 is SGHAT and CDR2 is FQNNGV in the germline V gene. The CDR3 loop is CASSLVAGGQYEQYF. The CDR3 DNA sequence: TGTGCCAGCAGCTTAGTGGCAGGGGGGCAATACGAGCAGTACTTC.

The chain is built from TRBV2 and TRBJ1-4; D remains ambiguous. Trimming removed 3 bases from V and 6 bases from J, with 5 bases in between. The germline V gene encodes CDR1 SNHLY and CDR2 FYNNEI. The CDR3 spans 12 residues. As DNA, the CDR3 is TGTGCCAGCAGTGAGGCGGATGAAAAACTGTTTTTT. Residues: CASSEADEKLFF. The complete variable domain, with remaining parts taken from reference TRBV2 and TRBJ1-4, reads EPEVTQTPSHQVTQMGQEVILRCVPISNHLYFYWYRQILGQKVEFLVSFYNNEISEKSEIFDDQFSVERPDGSNFTLKIRSTKLEDSAMYFCASSEADEKLFFGSGTQLSVL.

This sequence joins TRBV30 and TRBJ2-2; 10 nucleotides agree with TRBD1. V lost 4 bases to trimming and J lost 6 bases; unmatched junction nucleotides: 8. Germline V gives CDR1 GTSNPN, CDR2 SVGIG (reference sequence). The CDR3 contains 15 residues. CDR3 coding DNA: TGTGCCTGGAAAAGTAGGGACAGGGGTGCCGGGGAGCTGTTTTTT. This gives the protein CAWKSRDRGAGELFF.

This clone was counted a few times. The genes are TRBV18 and TRBJ1-6, with a weak D call TRBD1 (6 bases). The V end was cut by 2 bases, the J end by 11 bases, with 16 bases between. This CDR3 is 15 amino acids long. Germline lookup yields CDR1 KGHSH and CDR2 LQKENI. CDR3 amino acids: CASSPETGVVTPLHF. The CDR3, as DNA: TGTGCCAGCTCACCAGAGACAGGTGTGGTGACACCCCTCCACTTT.

CDR3 in DNA: TGCGCCAGCAGCCGAGCCCTTGGGACAGGGTCCTACGAGCAGTACTTC. It translates to CASSRALGTGSYEQYF. The chain recombines TRBV4-1 with TRBJ2-7; TRBD1 aligns across 9 bases. CDR1 is MGHRA and CDR2 is YSYEKL in the germline V gene. The J segment lost 1 base and the V segment lost 4 bases, leaving 8 bases of the junction unmatched. This CDR3 spans 16 amino acids.